The sequence of this T cell receptor beta chain was determined in a study of T cells in Graves' hyperthyroidism and ophthalmopathy. Study-wide points: Within blood appeared most thyroid clonotypes that had expanded above 0.001. The model made its ophthalmopathy prediction, and onset followed a median about 6 months later.

On this clonotype: Its antigen is unidentified.

RNA transcripts gave rise to amplified TCR beta CDR3 regions. An initial round of RT-PCR targeting the TCR CDR3 relied on the HTBI primer set. TCRdb recomputed calls from the multiplex PCR reads with MiXCR, one row per CDR3 protein. The table records 310,000 or so distinct CDR3 sequences, about a sixth of them present only once. Each ophthalmopathy patient scored at least 3 on the Clinical Activity Score and at least 4 on NOSPECS grade, with duration under 3 months. It was 10 ml of fresh peripheral blood that supplied the PBMCs. This receptor was taken from a woman aged 60-70 years with Graves' ophthalmopathy. Sequenced: blood.

In nucleotides, the CDR3 is TGTGCCATCCTGAATCTCGCTTATGGCTACACCTTC. Translated: CAILNLAYGYTF. This rearrangement joins TRBV6-1 to TRBJ1-2; D uncertain. This CDR3 contains 12 residues. The V and J ends lost 10 bases and 5 bases respectively, with 14 bases between them. Germline V gene lookup returns CDR1 MNHNS and CDR2 SASEGT.